What follows describes a single TCR beta chain. No antigen is known for it. The data originate from a study of cytomegalovirus exposure and HLA in healthy donors. Study outcomes and limitations: Reported performance of the classifier showed diagnosis of cytomegalovirus status with high specificity and sensitivity.

PCR primers comprised 60 Vbeta and 13 Jbeta primers. This table comes from immunoSEQ multiplex PCR, and its TCRdb copy is limited to in-frame clones, with some not included. The data contain 100,000 or so clones, around 85% of them seen just once; the ten biggest clones take up about 3.6%. The TCR sequence derives from a young man in good health and CMV-seronegative. The sequenced material came from PBMCs.

CDR3 nucleotide sequence: TGTGCCAGCTCCCTCGGGTCTAGCACAGATACGCAGTATTTT. This encodes CASSLGSSTDTQYF. The chain carries TRBV18 and TRBJ2-3; D gene uncertain. V dropped 6 bases and J dropped 0 bases, with 10 bases sitting between them. CDR3 length: 14 residues. CDR1 KGHSH and CDR2 LQKENI come from the germline V gene.